This T cell receptor (beta chain) was profiled in a study of siplizumab effects on memory and regulatory T cells (dated by TCRdb to about 2019). Looking at the study overall: Across seven to nine responder-stimulator pairs, mixed lymphocyte reactions were run as pairs, around 1 with siplizumab at about 1 ug/mL and around 1 without drug. The effect of the anti-CD2 antibody siplizumab on alloreactive T-cell subsets was examined in allogeneic mixed lymphocyte reactions constructed from human PBMCs. General findings and caveats noted by the study authors: Unstimulated naive T cells appeared more diverse than memory T cells, and naive cells seemed to contribute substantially to the alloresponse. Whether proliferating Tregs from siplizumab cultures were suppressive was not functionally confirmed. Siplizumab significantly lowered the cumulative frequency of alloreactive sequences that could be traced to unstimulated CD4+ memory T cells. Roughly 75-96% of proliferating CD4+ or CD8+ clones could not be assigned a naive or memory phenotype. Sequences below about 10^-5 frequency were poorly captured, so only a minor fraction of alloreactive clones could be mapped to unstimulated subsets. Of the alloreactive CD4+ clones that could be mapped, the Treg-derived share averaged about 63% with siplizumab compared with around 27% in control reactions.

The CDR3 covers 16 residues, taking in both the cysteine and the phenylalanine. The DNA shown is the 48-base CDR3, in frame from base 1. The V end gives up 5 bases and the J end 4 bases, leaving 8 bases in the junction not matched to a gene. CDR1 and CDR2 (LNHDA, SQIVND) derive from the germline V gene (reference sequence). Mixed lymphocyte reaction cells were cocultured at 37°C for roughly six days. Responder PBMCs were labelled with CFSE and stimulator PBMCs were labelled with Violet Dye, after which the responder and stimulator PBMCs were mixed at a 1:1 ratio. Sorted unstimulated T cells, along with proliferating T cells recovered from mixed lymphocyte reactions, underwent TCRbeta CDR3 sequencing. Fresh whole blood from roughly 10 HLA-typed healthy donors was used to isolate PBMCs. After the mixed lymphocyte reaction, proliferating CFSE-low responder T cells were FACS-sorted for TCR sequencing.

Points on this clone: The antigen this receptor binds is unknown. No qualities accompany the bases; no much larger clone lies one base away.

Library creation used the immunoSEQ multiplex PCR assay. Roughly 10^5 TCR templates per sample were assayed on the deep sequencing platform. Genomic DNA extracted from sorted T cells was the material used for TCRbeta CDR3 sequencing. In the source study's methods: Clonal analysis of TCRbeta CDR3 data was done in the R programming language. Comparing unstimulated samples against CFSE-low samples taken after the reaction was how alloreactive CD4+ and CD8+ clones were defined. Regulatory or non-regulatory origin was assigned to alloreactive CD4+ clones by matching of sequences to sorted unstimulated Treg and non-Treg repertoires. The source is immuneACCESS, and TCRdb retained only in-frame sequences with V and J called. Part of the clones is not carried over; for the studies checked, unresolved V genes explain less than half of this, and the remainder is unexplained. The V and J calls and the clone size are those of that table, but D and trimming were determined from the DNA. Counted in this sample were almost 20,000 clones; around 40% of them appeared once. The top ten hold approximately 5.7% of the sample.

This sequence uses TRBV19 and TRBJ2-1; a stretch of 10 junction bases matches TRBD2. The TCR originated in a human donor in good health; the cells came from an allogeneic mixed lymphocyte reaction. Some clones in this sample may be carry-over from other donors' samples. The sample taken for sequencing was CFSE-low (dividing) CD4+ T cells sorted from an allogeneic mixed lymphocyte reaction. The CDR3 amino acid sequence is: CASSPSGTSAYNEQFF. The nucleotides read TGTGCCAGTAGTCCATCCGGGACTAGCGCATACAATGAGCAGTTCTTC.